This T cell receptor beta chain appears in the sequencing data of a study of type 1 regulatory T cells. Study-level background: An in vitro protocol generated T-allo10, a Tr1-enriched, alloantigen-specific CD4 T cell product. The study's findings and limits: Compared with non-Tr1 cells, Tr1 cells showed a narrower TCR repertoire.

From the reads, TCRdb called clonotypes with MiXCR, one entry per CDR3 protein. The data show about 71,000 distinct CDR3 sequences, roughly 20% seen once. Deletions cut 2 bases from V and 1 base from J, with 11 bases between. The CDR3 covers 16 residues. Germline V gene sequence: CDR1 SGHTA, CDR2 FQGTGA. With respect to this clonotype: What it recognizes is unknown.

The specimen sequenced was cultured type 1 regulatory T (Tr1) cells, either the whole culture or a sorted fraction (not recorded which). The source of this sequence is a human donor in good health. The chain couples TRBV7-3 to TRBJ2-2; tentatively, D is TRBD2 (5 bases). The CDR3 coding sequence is TGTGCCAGCAGCTTATTGAACAGCGGGAACACCGGGGAGCTGTTTTTT. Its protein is CASSLLNSGNTGELFF.